Listed below are T cell receptor beta chains from one sample, sequenced in a study of cytomegalovirus exposure and HLA in healthy donors. Sequenced by immunoSEQ multiplex PCR; TCRdb stores in-frame clones only, minus some. The sample holds roughly 120,000 clones, approximately 69% seen once. The sequenced sample consisted of PBMCs. Every receptor here comes from a woman aged 40 to 50 in good health and CMV-seropositive. Each CDR3 is given with its conserved first and last residue. Fields, in order: clone size, J gene, V gene, D gene, CDR3 DNA, CDR3 protein. A D gene is named only where the DNA matches it firmly. Some rows have no size entry. The others give once, few or many, or a class for an expanded clone.

>NA|TRBJ2-4|TRBV11-3|NA
TGTGCCAGCAGCTTAGGGCAGGGGCTAGCCAAAAACATTCAGTACTTC
CASSLGQGLAKNIQYF
>NA|TRBJ2-2|TRBV4-2|TRBD2
TGTGCCAGCAGCCAGAAAATCGGGGGGAGCTCCGGGGAGCTGTTTTTT
CASSQKIGGSSGELFF
>once|TRBJ2-5|TRBV9|TRBD2
TGTGCCAGCAGCGTAGGGGGTAGCGGGAGTGGAGGAGAGACCCAGTACTTC
CASSVGGSGSGGETQYF
>NA|TRBJ2-3|TRBV6-6|TRBD2
TGTGCCAGCACCGCACTAGCGGGAGCCACAGATACGCAGTATTTT
CASTALAGATDTQYF
>few|TRBJ2-5|TRBV4-2|NA
TGTGCCAGCAGCCAAGGGGCGGGAGAGGGGGAGGAGACCCAGTACTTC
CASSQGAGEGEETQYF
>few|TRBJ2-7|TRBV9|NA
TGTGCCAGCTCCCGGGGTAGCGGCTACGAGCAGTACTTC
CASSRGSGYEQYF
>NA|TRBJ1-2|TRBV14|NA
TGTGCCAGCAGCCAAGATACAGGAGCCACTAACTATGGCTACACCTTC
CASSQDTGATNYGYTF
>NA|TRBJ2-1|TRBV7-9|NA
TGTGCCAGCAGGTATTCCGGGGCCTACAATGAGCAGTTCTTC
CASRYSGAYNEQFF
>NA|TRBJ1-2|TRBV2|TRBD1
TGTGCCAGCACTAGAGACAGGGGCCAAATTGAGGGCTACACCTTC
CASTRDRGQIEGYTF
>NA|TRBJ2-7|TRBV2|NA
TGTGCCAGCAGTGGCAGGGTTTTCTCCTACGAGCAGTACTTC
CASSGRVFSYEQYF
>NA|TRBJ1-2|TRBV18|TRBD1
TGTGCCAGCTCATTACCCAGCAGGGGGCTGCTAGGCTACACCTTC
CASSLPSRGLLGYTF
>NA|TRBJ2-7|TRBV4-2|NA
TGTGCCAGCAGCCAAGATACACTAGGTTATAGCTCCTACGAGCAGTACTTC
CASSQDTLGYSSYEQYF
>NA|TRBJ1-2|TRBV4-2|NA
TGTGCCAGCAGCCAAGAAAACAGGGTCCATGGCTACACCTTC
CASSQENRVHGYTF
>NA|TRBJ1-3|TRBV5-1|NA
TGCGCCAGCAGCCACGGGATAACCGCTACGGGAAACACCATATATTTT
CASSHGITATGNTIYF
>few|TRBJ2-1|TRBV9|NA
TGTGCCAGCAGCCCGAAAGGGGACTTAAACTACAATGAGCAGTTCTTC
CASSPKGDLNYNEQFF
>NA|TRBJ2-5|TRBV4-3|TRBD2
TGCGCCAGCAGCCAAGGATTGGCTAGCGGGATCCAAGAGACCCAGTACTTC
CASSQGLASGIQETQYF
>NA|TRBJ2-1|TRBV7-7|TRBD2
TGTGCTAGCAGCCCCGCGGGGGTAGACGTTGAGCAGTTCTTC
CASSPAGVDVEQFF
>few|TRBJ2-5|TRBV5-4|TRBD2
TGTGCCAGCAGCACCCCCGGGACTAGCGGGAAGACGATCCAAGAGACCCAGTACTTC
CASSTPGTSGKTIQETQYF
>NA|TRBJ1-2|TRBV29-1|NA
TGCAGCGAGGGGGGCTACACCTTC
CSEGGYTF
>NA|TRBJ1-2|TRBV18|TRBD1
TGTGCCAGCTCACCACCGAGGGACAGGGGCGGCTATGGCTACACCTTC
CASSPPRDRGGYGYTF
>NA|TRBJ1-2|TRBV5-4|TRBD1
TGTGCCAGCAGCTGGCGGGGACAGTCTAACTATGGCTACACCTTC
CASSWRGQSNYGYTF
>NA|TRBJ2-1|TRBV29-1|TRBD2
TGCAGCGTCGACCCGGGACTAGCGGGCAATGAGCAGTTCTTC
CSVDPGLAGNEQFF
>NA|TRBJ1-2|TRBV27|NA
TGTGCCAGCAGTCCCGACAGGTTCTATGGCTACACCTTC
CASSPDRFYGYTF
>NA|TRBJ2-7|TRBV7-8|NA
TGTGCCAGCAGCTTACGTGACAGGCGAAGCTCCTACGAGCAGTACTTC
CASSLRDRRSSYEQYF